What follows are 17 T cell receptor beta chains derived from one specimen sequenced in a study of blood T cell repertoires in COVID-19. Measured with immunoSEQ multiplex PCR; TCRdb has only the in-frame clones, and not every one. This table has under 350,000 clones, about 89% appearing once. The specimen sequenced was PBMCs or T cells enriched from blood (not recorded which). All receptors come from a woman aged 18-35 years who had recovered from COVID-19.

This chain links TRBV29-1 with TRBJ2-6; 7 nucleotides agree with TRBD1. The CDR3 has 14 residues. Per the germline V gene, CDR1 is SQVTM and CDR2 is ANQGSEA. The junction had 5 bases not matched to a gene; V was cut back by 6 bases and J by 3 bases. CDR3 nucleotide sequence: TGCAGCGTCTTCACAGGGGTTGGGGCCAACGTCCTGACTTTC. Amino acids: CSVFTGVGANVLTF.

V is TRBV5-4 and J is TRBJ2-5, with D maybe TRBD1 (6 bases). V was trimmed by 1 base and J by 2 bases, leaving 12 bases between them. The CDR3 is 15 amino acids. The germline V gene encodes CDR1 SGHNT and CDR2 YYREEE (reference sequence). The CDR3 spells CASSLHGDTQETQYF. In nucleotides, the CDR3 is TGTGCCAGCAGCTTGCATGGGGACACGCAAGAGACCCAGTACTTC. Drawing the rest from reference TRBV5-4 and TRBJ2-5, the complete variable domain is ETGVTQSPTHLIKTRGQQVTLRCSSQSGHNTVSWYQQALGQGPQFIFQYYREEENGRGNFPPRFSGLQFPNYSSELNVNALELDDSALYLCASSLHGDTQETQYFGPGTRLLVL.

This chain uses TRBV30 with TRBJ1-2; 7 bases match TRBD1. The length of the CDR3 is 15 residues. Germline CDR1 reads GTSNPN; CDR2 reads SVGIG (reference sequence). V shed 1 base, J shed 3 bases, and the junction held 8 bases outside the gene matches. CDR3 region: CAWSELGQIDYGYTF. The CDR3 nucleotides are TGTGCCTGGAGTGAACTGGGACAGATTGACTATGGCTACACCTTC.

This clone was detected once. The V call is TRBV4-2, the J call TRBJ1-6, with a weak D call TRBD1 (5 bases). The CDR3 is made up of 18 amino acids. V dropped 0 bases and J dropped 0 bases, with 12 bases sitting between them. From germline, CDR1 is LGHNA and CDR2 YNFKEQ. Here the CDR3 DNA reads TGTGCCAGCAGCCAAGATATGGGACTTAGCTCCTATAATTCACCCCTCCACTTT. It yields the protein CASSQDMGLSSYNSPLHF.

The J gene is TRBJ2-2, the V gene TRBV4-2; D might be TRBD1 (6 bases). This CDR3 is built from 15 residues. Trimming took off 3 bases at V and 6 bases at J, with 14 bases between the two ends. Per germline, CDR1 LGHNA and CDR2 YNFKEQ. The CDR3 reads CASSQSPGVAGELFF. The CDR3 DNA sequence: TGTGCCAGCAGCCAGTCACCAGGGGTAGCCGGGGAGCTGTTTTTT.

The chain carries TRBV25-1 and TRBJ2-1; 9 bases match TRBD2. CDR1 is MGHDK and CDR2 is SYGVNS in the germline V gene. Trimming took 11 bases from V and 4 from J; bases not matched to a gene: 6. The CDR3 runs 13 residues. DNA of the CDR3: TGTGCCGTCGGACTAGCGCTTTACAATGAGCAGTTCTTC. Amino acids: CAVGLALYNEQFF.

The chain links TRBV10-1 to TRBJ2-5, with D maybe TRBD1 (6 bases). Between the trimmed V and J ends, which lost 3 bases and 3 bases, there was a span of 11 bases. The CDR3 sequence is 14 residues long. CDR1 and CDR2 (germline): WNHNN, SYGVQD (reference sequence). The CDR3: CASSDRAGEETQYF. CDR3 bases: TGCGCCAGCAGTGACCGGGCAGGGGAAGAGACCCAGTACTTC.

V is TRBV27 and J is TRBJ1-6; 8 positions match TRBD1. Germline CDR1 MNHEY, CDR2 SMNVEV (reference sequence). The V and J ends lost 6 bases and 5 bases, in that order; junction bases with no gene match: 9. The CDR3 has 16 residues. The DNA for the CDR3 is TGTGCCAGCAGCCGCGACAGGGGTACTCATAATTCACCCCTCCACTTT. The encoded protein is CASSRDRGTHNSPLHF.

CDR3 in amino acids: CASSGTVAGHRTKNIQYF. The CDR3 DNA follows: TGTGCCAGCAGCGGGACAGTTGCGGGGCATCGAACCAAAAACATTCAGTACTTC. This sequence joins TRBV7-9 and TRBJ2-4; perhaps TRBD1 as D (7 bases). V shed 5 bases and J shed 2 bases, with 22 bases lying between them. The CDR3 is 18 amino acids. Looked up from germline, CDR1 is SEHNR and CDR2 is FQNEAQ (reference sequence).

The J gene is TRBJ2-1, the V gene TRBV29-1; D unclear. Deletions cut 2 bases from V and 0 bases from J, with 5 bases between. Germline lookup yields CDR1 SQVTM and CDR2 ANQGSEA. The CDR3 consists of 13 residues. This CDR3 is CSVETDSYNEQFF. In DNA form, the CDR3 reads TGCAGCGTTGAAACAGACTCCTACAATGAGCAGTTCTTC.

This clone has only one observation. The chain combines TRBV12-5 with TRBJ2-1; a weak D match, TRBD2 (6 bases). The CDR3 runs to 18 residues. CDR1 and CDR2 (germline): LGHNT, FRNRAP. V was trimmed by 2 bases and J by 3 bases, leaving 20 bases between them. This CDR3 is CASGLIPRGRNFYNEQFF. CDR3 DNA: TGTGCTAGTGGTTTGATCCCGCGGGGACGGAACTTCTACAATGAGCAGTTCTTC.

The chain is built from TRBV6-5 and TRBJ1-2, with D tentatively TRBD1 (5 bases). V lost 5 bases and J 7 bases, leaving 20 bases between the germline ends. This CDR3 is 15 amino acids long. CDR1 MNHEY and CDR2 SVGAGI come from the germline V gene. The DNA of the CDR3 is TGTGCCAGCAGTACTTTGACAGACCCTGCTACTGGCTACACCTTC. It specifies CASSTLTDPATGYTF.

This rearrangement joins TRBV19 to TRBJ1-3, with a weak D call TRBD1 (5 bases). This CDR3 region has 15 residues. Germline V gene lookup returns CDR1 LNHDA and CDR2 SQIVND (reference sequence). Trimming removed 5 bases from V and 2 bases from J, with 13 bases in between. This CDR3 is CASSSTDNPGNTIYF. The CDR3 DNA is TGTGCCAGTAGTTCGACGGACAATCCTGGAAACACCATATATTTT.

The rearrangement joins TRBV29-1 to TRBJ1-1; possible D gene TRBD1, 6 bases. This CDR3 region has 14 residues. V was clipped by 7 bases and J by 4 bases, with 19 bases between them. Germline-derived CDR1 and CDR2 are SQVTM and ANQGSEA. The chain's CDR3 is CSGTTGSWGTEAFF. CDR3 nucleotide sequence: TGCAGCGGAACGACAGGTTCCTGGGGCACTGAAGCTTTCTTT.

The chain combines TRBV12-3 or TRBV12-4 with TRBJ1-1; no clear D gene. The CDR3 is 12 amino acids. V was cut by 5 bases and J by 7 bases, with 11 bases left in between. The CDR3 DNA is TGTGCCAGCAGTCCCCGACGGGTTGAAGCTTTCTTT. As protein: CASSPRRVEAFF.

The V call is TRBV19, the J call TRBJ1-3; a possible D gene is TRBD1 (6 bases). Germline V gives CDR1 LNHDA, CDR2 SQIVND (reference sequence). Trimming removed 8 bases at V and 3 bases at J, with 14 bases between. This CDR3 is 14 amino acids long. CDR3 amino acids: CASSTGIYGNTIYF. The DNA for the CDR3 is TGTGCCAGTTCTACAGGGATTTATGGAAACACCATATATTTT.

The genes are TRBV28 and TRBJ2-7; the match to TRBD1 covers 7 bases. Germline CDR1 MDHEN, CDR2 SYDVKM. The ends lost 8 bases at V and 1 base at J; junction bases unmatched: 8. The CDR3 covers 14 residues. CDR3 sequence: CASVQGVLSYEQYF. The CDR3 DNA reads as TGTGCCAGCGTCCAGGGGGTATTATCCTACGAGCAGTACTTC.